The source of this TCR beta chain is a study of a mutant IDH1 vaccine in newly diagnosed glioma. Findings of the study overall: Pseudoprogression seemed unrelated to changes in top peripheral T cell clonotypes.

Indicated time point: week 5, during vaccination. With topical imiquimod, each dose of the vaccine consisted of 300 ug of mutant IDH1 20-mer peptide. This CDR3 region has 15 residues. CDR1 is MNHEY and CDR2 is SMNVEV in the germline V gene (reference sequence). The V and J ends lost 5 bases and 0 bases respectively, with 8 bases between them. Some clones are missing from TCRdb's copy, which holds only in-frame ones; the method was immunoSEQ multiplex PCR. The profile shows more than 25,000 clones, 77% of them singletons. Of note for this clone: Antigen unknown.

The rearrangement links TRBV27 to TRBJ1-6; D remains ambiguous. Material: PBMCs, obtained from a glioma patient whose treatment included an IDH1 peptide vaccine. This TCR came from a man aged 40-55 years with glioma. CDR3 amino acids: CASSKQSSYNSPLHF. DNA for the CDR3: TGTGCCAGCAGTAAACAGAGCTCCTATAATTCACCCCTCCACTTT.